These 5 T cell receptor beta chains came from one sample sequenced in a study of blood T cell repertoires in COVID-19. The protocol was immunoSEQ multiplex PCR, while the TCRdb copy is restricted to in-frame clones and leaves out a portion. The profile shows about 83,000 clones, more than 75% of them singletons. The sample was peripheral blood. The origin of the receptors is a woman of 80 years or more with active or convalescent COVID-19.

This clone came up once. The rearrangement uses TRBV6-2 or TRBV6-3 and TRBJ2-2; 11 bases fit TRBD1. The CDR3 length is 17 residues. Per the germline V gene, CDR1 is MNHEY and CDR2 is SVGEGT. V dropped 1 base and J dropped 3; count of bases not matched to a gene: 4. The CDR3 protein is CASSYYRDRGYTGELFF. In nucleotides, the CDR3 is TGTGCCAGCAGTTACTACCGGGACAGGGGGTACACCGGGGAGCTGTTTTTT.

The rearrangement links TRBV6-5 to TRBJ1-2, with D hard to call. CDR3 size: 13 residues. From germline, CDR1 is MNHEY and CDR2 SVGAGI. V lost 6 bases, J lost 0 bases, and 8 bases lay in between. CDR3 nucleotide sequence: TGTGCCAGCAGGGGCACCCCTAACTATGGCTACACCTTC. This codes for CASRGTPNYGYTF.

The CDR3: CASTRQDPQETQYF. In nucleotides, the CDR3 is TGTGCCAGCACTCGACAGGACCCTCAAGAGACCCAGTACTTC. The chain has TRBV18 and TRBJ2-5; D may be TRBD1 (6 bases). Germline V lookup: CDR1 KGHSH, CDR2 LQKENI. This CDR3 has 14 residues. V gave up 8 bases and J gave up 2 bases, with 15 bases separating them.

The V and J genes are TRBV4-3 and TRBJ2-1, with D maybe TRBD2 (5 bases). From germline, CDR1 is LGHNA and CDR2 YSLEER. Trimming left V 0 bases short and J 8 bases short, with 14 bases between. The CDR3 totals 15 residues. This chain's CDR3 is CASSQDRRHRDEQFF. The DNA of the CDR3 is TGCGCCAGCAGCCAAGATCGGAGGCACCGGGATGAGCAGTTCTTC.

This chain uses TRBV13 with TRBJ1-1; 9 positions agree with TRBD1. V lost 8 bases, J lost 4 bases, and 2 bases stayed unmatched. The CDR3 has 12 residues. Looked up from germline, CDR1 is PRHDT and CDR2 is FYEKMQ (reference sequence). The CDR3 nucleotides read TGTGCCAGCGAGGGACAGGGCACTGAAGCTTTCTTT. Translation: CASEGQGTEAFF.